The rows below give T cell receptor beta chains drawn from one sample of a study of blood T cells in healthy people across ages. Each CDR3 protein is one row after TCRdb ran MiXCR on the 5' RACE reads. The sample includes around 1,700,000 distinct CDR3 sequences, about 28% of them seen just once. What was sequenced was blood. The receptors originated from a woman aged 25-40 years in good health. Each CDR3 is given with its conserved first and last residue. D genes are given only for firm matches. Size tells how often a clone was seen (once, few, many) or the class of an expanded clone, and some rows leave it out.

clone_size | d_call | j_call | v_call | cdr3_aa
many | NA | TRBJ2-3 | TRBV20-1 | CSARAPAQATDTQYF
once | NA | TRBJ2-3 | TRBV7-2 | CASSPRDLTTDTQYF
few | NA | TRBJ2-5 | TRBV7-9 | CASSLDRWYQETQYF
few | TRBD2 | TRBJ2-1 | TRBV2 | CASRGLAGQEQFF
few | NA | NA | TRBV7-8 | CASSAGDGTQYF
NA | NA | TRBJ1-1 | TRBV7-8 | CASSLAAQTNTEAFF
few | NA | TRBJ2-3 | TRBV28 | CASSSTLATSPDTQYF
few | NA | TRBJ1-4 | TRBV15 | CATSSDRTDGGKLFF
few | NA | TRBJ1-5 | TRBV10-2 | CASSESMGGPQHF
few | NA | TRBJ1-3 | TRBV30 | CAWTKSGGPGNTIYF